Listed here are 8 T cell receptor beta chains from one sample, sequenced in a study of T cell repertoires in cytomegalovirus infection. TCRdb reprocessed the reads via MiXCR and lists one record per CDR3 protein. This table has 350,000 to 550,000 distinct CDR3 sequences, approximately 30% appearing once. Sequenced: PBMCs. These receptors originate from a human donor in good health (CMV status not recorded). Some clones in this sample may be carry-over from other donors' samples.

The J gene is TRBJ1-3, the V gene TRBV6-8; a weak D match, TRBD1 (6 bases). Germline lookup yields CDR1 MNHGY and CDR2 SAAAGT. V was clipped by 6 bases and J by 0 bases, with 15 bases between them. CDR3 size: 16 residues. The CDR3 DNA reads TGTGCCAGCAGAATTTCCGGGACAAACTCTGGAAACACCATATATTTT. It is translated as CASRISGTNSGNTIYF.

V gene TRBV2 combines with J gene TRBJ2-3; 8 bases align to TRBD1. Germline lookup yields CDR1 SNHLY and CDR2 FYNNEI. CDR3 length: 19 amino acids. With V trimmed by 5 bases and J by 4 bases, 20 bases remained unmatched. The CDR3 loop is CASSFDRGRKVDLADTQYF. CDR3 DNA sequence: TGTGCCAGCAGTTTCGACAGGGGTCGTAAAGTCGACCTTGCAGATACGCAGTATTTT. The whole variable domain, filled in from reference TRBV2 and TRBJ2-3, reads EPEVTQTPSHQVTQMGQEVILRCVPISNHLYFYWYRQILGQKVEFLVSFYNNEISEKSEIFDDQFSVERPDGSNFTLKIRSTKLEDSAMYFCASSFDRGRKVDLADTQYFGPGTRLTVL.

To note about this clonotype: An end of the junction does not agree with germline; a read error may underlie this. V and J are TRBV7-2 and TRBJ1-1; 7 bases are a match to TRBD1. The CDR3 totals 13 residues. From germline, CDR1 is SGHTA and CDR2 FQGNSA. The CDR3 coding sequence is TGTGCCAGCGGGTCGACAGGGATGACTGAAGCTTTATTT. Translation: CASGSTGMTEALF. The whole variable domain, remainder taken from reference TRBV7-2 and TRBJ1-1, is GAGVSQSPSNKVTEKGKDVELRCDPISGHTALYWYRQSLGQGLEFLIYFQGNSAPDKSGLPSDRFSAERTGGSVSTLTIQRTQQEDSAVYLCASGSTGMTEALFGQGTRLTVV.

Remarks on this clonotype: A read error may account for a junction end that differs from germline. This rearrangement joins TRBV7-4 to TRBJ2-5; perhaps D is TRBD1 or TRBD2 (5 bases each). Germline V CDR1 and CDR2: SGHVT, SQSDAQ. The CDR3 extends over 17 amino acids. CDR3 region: CARSLWGSWGLEENQYF. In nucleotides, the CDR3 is TGTGCCAGAAGCTTATGGGGTAGCTGGGGGTTGGAAGAGAACCAGTACTTC.

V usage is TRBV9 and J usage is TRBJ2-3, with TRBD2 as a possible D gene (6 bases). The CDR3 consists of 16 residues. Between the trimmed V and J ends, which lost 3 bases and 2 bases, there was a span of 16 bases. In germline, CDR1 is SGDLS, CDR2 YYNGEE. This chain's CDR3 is CASSGGGNPHTDTQYF. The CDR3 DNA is TGTGCCAGCAGCGGCGGAGGGAATCCCCACACAGATACGCAGTATTTT.

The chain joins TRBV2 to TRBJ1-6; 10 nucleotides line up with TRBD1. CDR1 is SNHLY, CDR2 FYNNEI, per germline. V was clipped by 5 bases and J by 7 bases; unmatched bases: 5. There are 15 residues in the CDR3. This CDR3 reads CASSRRTGGNSPLHF. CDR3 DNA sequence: TGTGCCAGCAGTCGGAGGACAGGGGGGAATTCACCCCTCCACTTT. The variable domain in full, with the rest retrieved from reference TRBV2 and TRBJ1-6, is EPEVTQTPSHQVTQMGQEVILRCVPISNHLYFYWYRQILGQKVEFLVSFYNNEISEKSEIFDDQFSVERPDGSNFTLKIRSTKLEDSAMYFCASSRRTGGNSPLHFGNGTRLTVT.

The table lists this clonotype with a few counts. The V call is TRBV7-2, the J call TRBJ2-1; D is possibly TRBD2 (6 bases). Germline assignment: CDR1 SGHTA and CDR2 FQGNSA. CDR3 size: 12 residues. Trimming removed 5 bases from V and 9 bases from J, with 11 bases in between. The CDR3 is CASSVSEGEQFF. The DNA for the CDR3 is TGTGCCAGCAGCGTCTCGGAGGGTGAGCAGTTCTTC.

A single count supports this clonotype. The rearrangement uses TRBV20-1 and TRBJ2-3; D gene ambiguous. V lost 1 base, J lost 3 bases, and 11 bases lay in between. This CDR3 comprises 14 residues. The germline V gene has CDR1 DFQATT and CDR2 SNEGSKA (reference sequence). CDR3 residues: CSARVPRSTDTQYF. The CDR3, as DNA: TGCAGTGCTAGAGTACCTAGAAGTACAGATACGCAGTATTTT.